This TCR beta chain was recovered during a study of CD8+ T cells in alopecia areata. Findings and caveats of the study: For baseline CD8+ expansion, any link to response stays uncertain with one nonresponder. Scalp clonality, together with expanded CD8+ clones among the top 100, fell significantly with tofacitinib. More clonal than normal scalp was lesional scalp, particularly alopecia totalis/universalis. Whereas mice showed it more clearly, TCR sharing across patients was murkier, possibly because of HLA.

The treatment here: oral pan-JAK inhibitor, 5-10 mg twice daily. Alopecia areata patients gave lesional scalp punch biopsies and peripheral blood samples. Turning to this clone: Its specificity is unknown.

The sequencing template was cDNA reverse transcribed from extracted RNA. TCRdb keeps only in-frame clones here, not all; method: immunoSEQ multiplex PCR. The sample has 4,000 or so clones, roughly 60% seen once; the top ten hold roughly 10%. This TCR was recovered from a human donor with alopecia areata. Specimen: skin, collected at roughly week 36, from a patient treated with tofacitinib.

The CDR3, as DNA: TGTGCCAGCAGTGAATTTAGGGCTTCCGAGCAGTACTTC. It translates to CASSEFRASEQYF. V and J are TRBV2 and TRBJ2-7, with unresolved D. Germline CDR1 SNHLY, CDR2 FYNNEI. V was shortened by 2 bases and J by 6 bases, with 11 bases between the two germline ends. CDR3 size: 13 residues. The variable domain in full, completed from reference TRBV2 and TRBJ2-7, reads EPEVTQTPSHQVTQMGQEVILRCVPISNHLYFYWYRQILGQKVEFLVSFYNNEISEKSEIFDDQFSVERPDGSNFTLKIRSTKLEDSAMYFCASSEFRASEQYFGPGTRLTVT.